What follows is one T cell receptor beta chain and its context. No antigen is known for it. Base qualities are not at hand, and no much larger clone is one base apart. V lost 8 bases and J lost 8 bases; the stretch between them is 12 bases long. Looking up the germline V gene yields CDR1 SGHTA and CDR2 FQGNSA. Measured from the cysteine to the phenylalanine, the CDR3 is 11 residues long. Solely the CDR3 DNA is kept, with 33 bases framed from the first base. These data are taken from a study of blood T cells in healthy people across ages (dated by TCRdb to the mid-2010s). Study-wide context: In model experiments, template switching captured about one uniquely barcoded TCR beta cDNA molecule for every two T cells. Donors were grouped into four age groups: young (average about 15 years), middle-aged (39), aged (roughly 67) and long-lived (roughly 80). Two additional independent replicas of 1 million unique cDNA reads from the same blood draw were analyzed for two donors (one aged 18 to 29 and one aged 80 or older). To track age-related changes in TCR beta repertoire diversity, the study relied on deep sequencing normalized with unique cDNA molecular identifiers. To avoid experimental bias, donors of different ages were distributed randomly across sequencing lanes. What the study reported, not specific to this receptor: Compared with the aged group, more naive CD4+ T cells, fewer expanded clones and increased TCR diversity were shown by the long-lived group, suggesting age selection. Because the CMV infection status of the donors was unknown, age-related changes in expanded clonotypes may potentially have been confounded. Total diversity estimates from one million sequenced T cells were considered lower bounds and underestimates. The percentage of naive T cells measured by flow cytometry correlated strongly with observed TCR beta diversity. Because profiling used bulk unsorted PBMCs, naive and antigen-experienced compartments could not be compared conclusively. As age increased, observed TCR beta diversity per million T cells dropped in a roughly linear way, and a significant reduction was already evident by age roughly 36.

Library creation used 5' RACE. Sequencing took place on an Illumina HiSeq 2500. A second PCR of about 7 to 12 cycles was run with a J-beta primer mix and a sample-barcoded 5' primer. A template-switch 5' adaptor carrying 12 random nucleotides introduced a unique molecular identifier onto each TCR beta cDNA molecule. At least 3 million CDR3-containing paired-end reads were obtained from each sample. All of the RNA was converted into first-strand cDNA using the Mint cDNA synthesis kit, with a TRBC-specific oligonucleotide serving as the primer. All cDNA was treated with uracil-DNA glycosylase and then went through a first 18-cycle PCR with the universal primers M1SS and BC2_uni_R. The authors' pipeline ran thus. For normalization, 1 million high-quality reads were randomly selected from each sample, with every read carrying a distinct molecular identifier. Reads sharing molecular identifiers were discarded rather than binned into consensus sequences. MiTCR, run with a Q25 quality threshold and the strictest error-elimination algorithm, handled CDR3 identification, clonotype clustering and error correction. A nonparametric unseen species model with Euler transformation was used to estimate lower-bound total TCR beta diversity. TCRdb reprocessed the public reads (quality trimming at Q25 with fastp, clone calling with MiXCR) and kept in-frame beta chains. Each CDR3 protein gets just one entry, which takes the most common genes and DNA from the rows behind it. It is TCRdb's table, rather than the study itself, that gives the V and J calls and clone size. The sample yields about 1.6 million distinct CDR3 sequences; 34% were counted once. The top ten clones comprise roughly 12% of the sample.

The donors were roughly 40 Caucasian individuals from Russia, aged roughly 6 to 95 years, who were systemically healthy. Around 10 milliliters of peripheral blood were collected from each donor into EDTA-treated Vacutainer tubes. Ficoll-Paque density-gradient centrifugation was used to isolate PBMCs, with at least 7 million per sample. Total RNA was extracted from PBMCs with Trizol reagent, with at least 5 micrograms obtained per sample. The percentages of naive CD45RAhigh/CD27high T cells were determined by flow cytometry on a PBMC aliquot from every donor. The V and J segments used are TRBV7-2 and TRBJ1-2, and possibly TRBD1, on 6 matching bases. The receptor's source is a woman in her 30s in good health. Source material: blood. CDR3 protein: CASLTGGGYTF. The sequenced DNA is TGTGCCAGCTTGACAGGCGGCGGCTACACCTTC.